This TCR beta chain came from a study of OX40 agonist ivuxolimab in advanced cancers. Study-level points and caveats: Individuals who were partial responders at 0.1-3.0 mg/kg had clonal expansion that ranked among the lowest. Averaged across samples, CD8+ T cells carried more expanded clones than CD4+ did. Some patients without response likewise showed low normalized clonal expansion. Antigens targeted by the expanded peripheral T cells were not determined.

Notes on this clone: What it binds is unknown.

Germline CDR1 reads SGHDT; CDR2 reads YYEEEE. With 2 bases clipped from V and 9 bases from J, the junction kept 4 bases outside the gene matches. This CDR3 region has 14 residues. Using immunoSEQ multiplex PCR, the repertoire was profiled, and TCRdb retains in-frame clones only, with some absent. The repertoire holds 75,000 to 90,000 clones, with about 90% as singletons. Sequences were derived from CD4+ or CD8+ T cells sorted from blood, sampled in a trial of the OX40 agonist ivuxolimab. The chain recombines TRBV5-6 with TRBJ1-6; 8 bases map to TRBD1. This receptor was identified in an adult with an advanced solid tumor such as melanoma, head and neck, liver or kidney cancer. The CDR3 DNA reads as TGTGCCAGCAGCTTAGGACAGGGCACTTCACCCCTCCACTTT. Translated: CASSLGQGTSPLHF.